This T cell receptor beta chain was sequenced during a study of cytomegalovirus exposure and HLA in healthy donors. Overall study findings and caveats: Cytomegalovirus-associated TCR beta chains were listed, numbering under 200.

The CDR3 spans 14 residues. The germline gives CDR1 MDHEN, CDR2 SYDVKM. With V trimmed by 4 bases and J by 2 bases, 4 bases remained unmatched. This clone has just a few counts. Its antigen is unidentified. Vbeta (60) and Jbeta (13) primers were used in the PCR. TCRdb's table, derived via immunoSEQ multiplex PCR, lists solely in-frame clones and lacks some. The data contain 180,000 or so clones, 75% of them seen just once; the ten biggest clones take up about 8%. The gene calls are TRBV28 and TRBJ2-7, with TRBD1 matching over 8 bases. The sequence came from a woman in her thirties or forties in good health and CMV-seropositive. The sequencing input was PBMCs. CDR3: CASSSTGATYEQYF. CDR3 sequence (DNA): TGTGCCAGCAGTTCGACAGGGGCCACCTACGAGCAGTACTTC.